A selection of T cell receptor beta chains follows, all from one sample in a study of cytomegalovirus exposure and HLA in healthy donors. Data came from immunoSEQ multiplex PCR; TCRdb stores just in-frame clones and leaves some out. In the table there are about 140,000 clones, over 60% of which are singletons. The source material was PBMCs. All receptors come from a woman under 40 in good health and CMV-seronegative. Both conserved end residues are part of each CDR3. D genes are given only for firm matches. Clone size is not always given. Where it is, it says once, few, many or a class for expanded clones.

>.|TRBV5-1|once|TRBJ1-2
TGCGCCAGCAGCTTGGAAGCGGGGGGGGGACACCGGCATTTC
CASSLEAGGGHRHF
>.|TRBV6-5|few|TRBJ2-5
TGTGCCAGCAGTTACTCGACAGGTTGGACCCAGTACTTC
CASSYSTGWTQYF
>.|TRBV6-5|few|TRBJ2-7
TGTGCCAGCAGTTACTCACTCAGGGGCTCTCCCTACGAGCAGTACTTC
CASSYSLRGSPYEQYF
>TRBD1|TRBV6-6|.|TRBJ2-5
TGTGCCAGTGCTGGAAGGACAGGGGGAGAGACCCAGTACTTC
CASAGRTGGETQYF
>TRBD1|TRBV2|.|TRBJ2-2
TGTGCCAGCAGTTTGACAGGGGTGACCGGGGAGCTGTTTTTT
CASSLTGVTGELFF
>TRBD2|TRBV7-2|.|TRBJ2-1
TGTGCCAGCAGCTTCGGGGGGGCGGGTTTTGATGAGCAGTTCTTC
CASSFGGAGFDEQFF
>.|TRBV4-1|.|TRBJ1-5
TGCGCCAGCAGCCAAGAACCAGCGTATAGCAATCAGCCCCAGCATTTT
CASSQEPAYSNQPQHF
>.|TRBV28|.|TRBJ1-2
TGTGCCAGCAGTCCCCCAGGACAATATGGCTACACCTTC
CASSPPGQYGYTF
>TRBD1|TRBV19|.|TRBJ1-5
TGTGCCAGTAGTATTCCCAGGGGGCCCAATCAGCCCCAGCATTTT
CASSIPRGPNQPQHF
>TRBD2|TRBV6-1|.|TRBJ2-1
TGTGCCAGCAGTGGCCCCGGGACTAGCGGGGGAGGCTACAATGAGCAGTTCTTC
CASSGPGTSGGGYNEQFF
>.|TRBV15|.|TRBJ2-6
TGTGCCACCAGCAGAGCCGGTTCTGGGGCCAACGTCCTGACTTTC
CATSRAGSGANVLTF
>TRBD1|TRBV5-1|.|TRBJ2-5
TGCGCCAGCAGCTTGGTTATCGGGACAGGCGGTCTAGAGACCCAGTACTTC
CASSLVIGTGGLETQYF
>TRBD1|TRBV4-1|few|TRBJ1-2
TGCGCCAGCAGCCAACAGGGGACAGGGTTATCTAACTATGGCTACACCTTC
CASSQQGTGLSNYGYTF
>TRBD1|TRBV27|.|TRBJ1-6
TGTGCCAGCAGTTTTCAGGGGGCCGGATTTAATTCACCCCTCCACTTT
CASSFQGAGFNSPLHF
>.|TRBV6-5|.|TRBJ1-1
TGTGCCAGCAGTTACTCCCGGGGAGGGGGGACTGAAGCTTTCTTT
CASSYSRGGGTEAFF
>.|TRBV11-2|few|TRBJ1-2
TGTGCCAGCGGCCGTGGCGGCTACACCTTC
CASGRGGYTF
>.|TRBV11-2|.|TRBJ1-2
TGTGCCAGCAGCCCTACTACCAACGACTGGGGCTACACCTTC
CASSPTTNDWGYTF
>TRBD2|TRBV7-3|once|TRBJ2-2
TGTGCCAGCCGGCGGGGGGCGCGCACCGGGGAGCTGTTTTTT
CASRRGARTGELFF
>.|TRBV7-2|.|TRBJ2-3
TGTGCCAGCAGCTTAGGATCCACCCTACGCACAGATACGCAGTATTTT
CASSLGSTLRTDTQYF
>.|TRBV6-5|.|TRBJ1-2
TGTGCCAGCAGTTTACTCGCGGGTAGCGGCTATGGCTACACCTTC
CASSLLAGSGYGYTF
>.|TRBV7-8|.|TRBJ1-3
TGTGCCAGCAGTTCCACTGCTGCTGGAAACACCATATATTTT
CASSSTAAGNTIYF
>.|TRBV5-1|.|TRBJ2-5
TGCGCCAGCAGCTTGGGGTCAGACTTCAACCAAGAGACCCAGTACTTC
CASSLGSDFNQETQYF
>.|TRBV20-1|.|TRBJ2-5
TGCAGTGCTCCCCAGGAGACCCAGTACTTC
CSAPQETQYF
>.|TRBV25-1|.|TRBJ1-1
TGTGCCAGCAGTGTAGGAAGCTTGGGCAGGGTCAACACTGAAGCTTTCTTT
CASSVGSLGRVNTEAFF
>.|TRBV19|.|TRBJ1-1
TGTGCCAGTAGTATAACGGTGGTCACTGAAGCTTTCTTT
CASSITVVTEAFF
>TRBD1|TRBV6-5|.|TRBJ1-3
TGTGCCAGCAGTTGGGGACAGGGTTTGGGAAACACCATATATTTT
CASSWGQGLGNTIYF
>TRBD1|TRBV6-1|few|TRBJ1-6
TGTGCCAGCCTGCGGACAGGCGGCAATTCACCCCTCCACTTT
CASLRTGGNSPLHF
>TRBD1|TRBV5-1|.|TRBJ1-2
TGCGCCAGCAGCCCTGGACAGGGGGCCTATTATGGCTACACCTTC
CASSPGQGAYYGYTF
>TRBD1|TRBV6-1|few|TRBJ1-5
TGTGCCAGCGCACGATTAACAGGGGGCGACCAGCCCCAGCATTTT
CASARLTGGDQPQHF
>.|TRBV29-1|.|TRBJ1-1
TGCAGCGTCCAGTGGGGGCTCAACACTGAAGCTTTCTTT
CSVQWGLNTEAFF
>TRBD1|TRBV19|.|TRBJ2-5
TGTGCCAGTAGTCCACCTCAGGGGGAAGAGACCCAGTACTTC
CASSPPQGEETQYF
>.|TRBV27|.|TRBJ2-7
TGTGCCAGCAGCCCTATACCGGGACACTCCTACGAGCAGTACTTC
CASSPIPGHSYEQYF
>.|TRBV27|.|TRBJ1-5
TGTGCCAGCAGCTCTGTGGGCACAAAAAATCAGCCCCAGCATTTT
CASSSVGTKNQPQHF
>.|TRBV29-1|once|TRBJ1-1
TGCAGCGTTGAAGACTTTGAAGCTTTCTTT
CSVEDFEAFF
>.|TRBV5-1|.|TRBJ2-7
TGCGCCAGCAGCATCGACAGGTCACCCTACGAGCAGTACTTC
CASSIDRSPYEQYF
>.|TRBV11-2|.|TRBJ1-4
TGTGCCAGCAGCGTAGGACTGACTAATGAAAAACTGTTTTTT
CASSVGLTNEKLFF
>.|TRBV15|.|TRBJ1-5
TGTGCCACCAGCAGAGATCGGATAGGGCCCCTTTCGGGGCAGCCCCAGCATTTT
CATSRDRIGPLSGQPQHF
>TRBD2|TRBV19|.|TRBJ2-2
TGTGCCAGTAACTTCGGCACAATCCCGACTAGCCCTACATTGACCGGGGAGCTGTTTTTT
CASNFGTIPTSPTLTGELFF
>TRBD2|TRBV7-2|.|TRBJ2-5
TGTGCCAGCAGCGGGAGTGCGGGGGGGCGGGAGACCCAGTACTTC
CASSGSAGGRETQYF
>.|TRBV7-2|.|TRBJ1-2
TGTGCCAGCAGCTTCTCCCCCGGCTATGGCTACACCTTC
CASSFSPGYGYTF
>TRBD1|TRBV7-2|few|TRBJ1-5
TGTGCCAGCAGCTCGACAGGGTACCAGCCCCAGCATTTT
CASSSTGYQPQHF
>.|TRBV6-5|.|TRBJ2-2
TGTGCCAGCAGTTTACAGGGGAACACCGGGGAGCTGTTTTTT
CASSLQGNTGELFF
>TRBD1|TRBV2|.|TRBJ1-6
TGTGCCAGCAGTGAGGCAGGGGGCGATTCACCCCTCCACTTT
CASSEAGGDSPLHF
>TRBD1|TRBV4-1|.|TRBJ1-6
TGCGCCAGCAGGTCCCCGGGACAGGGTCATTCACCCCTCCACTTT
CASRSPGQGHSPLHF
>TRBD1|TRBV5-1|.|TRBJ2-3
TGCGCCAGCAGCGCCAACGCAGGGGGCCGGGGAACAGATACGCAGTATTTT
CASSANAGGRGTDTQYF
>TRBD1|TRBV29-1|.|TRBJ1-1
TGCAGCGGCGTGACAGGGGTCACTGAAGCTTTCTTT
CSGVTGVTEAFF
>TRBD1|TRBV27|.|TRBJ1-1
TGTGCCAGCAGTTTTCCGGGACAGGGTCGGACTGAAGCTTTCTTT
CASSFPGQGRTEAFF
>TRBD1|TRBV6-5|.|TRBJ2-7
TGTGCCAGCAGTTACTCGGGACAGGGAACCTACGAGCAGTACTTC
CASSYSGQGTYEQYF
>.|TRBV6-1|.|TRBJ1-2
TGTGCCAGCAGTGAAGGCCTGGCCCGGGTGGCCTATGGCTACACCTTC
CASSEGLARVAYGYTF
>TRBD1|TRBV27|.|TRBJ1-5
TGTGCCAGCAGCGTCCGGGACAGTAATCAGCCCCAGCATTTT
CASSVRDSNQPQHF
>.|TRBV7-6|.|TRBJ2-5
TGTGCCAGCAGTCACCTAGGCGTCCAAGAGACCCAGTACTTC
CASSHLGVQETQYF
>.|TRBV5-1|.|TRBJ1-5
TGCGCCAGCAGCCCGGCCGGCAGGGGCAATCAGCCCCAGCATTTT
CASSPAGRGNQPQHF
>TRBD2|TRBV7-3|.|TRBJ2-7
TGTGCCAGCAGCTCTAGCGGGGGAGCCTACGAGCAGTACTTC
CASSSSGGAYEQYF
>.|TRBV5-5|.|TRBJ1-2
TGTGCCAGCAGCTTGGCCTGGACTGAGGGCTACACCTTC
CASSLAWTEGYTF
>.|TRBV5-6|.|TRBJ1-1
TGTGCCAGCAGCTTGGCGGGAGGTCGGAACACTGAAGCTTTCTTT
CASSLAGGRNTEAFF
>.|TRBV20-1|.|TRBJ2-7
TGCAGTGCTAGAAAGGACAGGCAGTACTTC
CSARKDRQYF
>.|TRBV5-6|few|TRBJ1-2
TGTGCCAGCAGCTTGGATTGGGGAGCTGGCTACACCTTC
CASSLDWGAGYTF
>.|TRBV4-1|.|TRBJ2-3
TGCGCCAGCAGCCAGGAGGACGGTAGCACAGATACGCAGTATTTT
CASSQEDGSTDTQYF
>.|TRBV19|.|TRBJ1-6
TGTGCCAGTCAGCGGGGATCCAATTCACCCCTCCACTTT
CASQRGSNSPLHF
>.|TRBV7-2|.|TRBJ1-2
TGTGCCAGCAGCTCCGCTTTGGGGGGTGGAAACTATGGCTACACCTTC
CASSSALGGGNYGYTF